This note documents a single T cell receptor beta chain sequence. This entry belongs to a study of Ad26.COV2.S vaccination and SARS-CoV-2 variants. Method: immunoSEQ multiplex PCR; TCRdb's copy keeps in-frame clones and lacks some. The table has about 370,000 clones, about 89% seen once. Treatment reported: 15 to 20 received Ad26.COV2.S at low or high dose, single or two shots; 5 received placebo; per-sample allocation not given. Collection of samples fell on day 63 after the first vaccine or placebo injection. The CDR3 totals 17 residues. The V segment lost 0 bases and the J segment 2 bases; nucleotides outside the gene matches: 7. Germline V lookup: CDR1 SGHRS, CDR2 YFSETQ.

The source of this sequence is a person between 18 and 65 years old who received the Ad26.COV2.S COVID-19 vaccine or a placebo. The sample in question was peripheral blood, obtained in a trial of Ad26.COV2.S vaccine versus placebo. The rearrangement joins TRBV5-1 to TRBJ1-3; 8 bases map to TRBD1. The CDR3 nucleotides are TGCGCCAGCAGCTTGGCCGACAGGGGCGTAGCTGGAAACACCATATATTTT. It codes for CASSLADRGVAGNTIYF.